Included here is one TCR beta chain sequence, with context. This sample also contains other DNA sequences that code for the same CDR3. The sample is drawn from a study of OX40 agonist ivuxolimab in advanced cancers. CDR3 length: 15 residues. The germline V gene encodes CDR1 LGHNA and CDR2 YNFKEQ. Trimming stripped 6 bases from V and 5 bases from J, with 19 bases between. Measured with immunoSEQ multiplex PCR; TCRdb has only the in-frame clones, and not every one. The data show some 58,000 clones, with 80% to 90% seen just once and about 0.8% held by the top ten. The input for sequencing was CD4+ or CD8+ T cells sorted from blood, taken in a trial of the OX40 agonist ivuxolimab. The origin of this receptor is an adult with an advanced solid tumor such as melanoma, head and neck, liver or kidney cancer. This chain connects TRBV4-2 to TRBJ2-5; D might be TRBD2 (6 bases). The CDR3 DNA reads TGTGCCAGCAGTCAGAGACAGCTACGGGAGGAGACCCAGTACTTC. Amino acids: CASSQRQLREETQYF.